A selection of T cell receptor beta chains follows, all from one sample in a study of neurological immune-mediated disorders. Each CDR3 protein is one row after TCRdb ran MiXCR on the 5' RACE reads. Among more than 50,000 distinct CDR3 sequences listed, 3% to 5% were seen once. The sample comprised PBMCs. All receptors come from a man in his thirties or forties with multiple sclerosis. Each CDR3 is given with its conserved first and last residue. D genes are given only for firm matches. Where a row states a size, it is once, few, many or the class of an expanded clone; other rows omit it.

clone_size j_call d_call v_call cdr3_aa cdr3_nt
many TRBJ2-5 TRBD2 TRBV12-3/TRBV12-4 CASSSGLAGQETQYF TGTGCCAGCAGTTCGGGACTAGCGGGGCAAGAGACCCAGTACTTC
many TRBJ2-6 . TRBV4-1 CASSLTTYSGANVLTF TGCGCCAGCAGCCTGACCACTTACTCTGGGGCCAACGTCCTGACTTTC
many TRBJ2-3 TRBD2 TRBV5-1 CASSSTSGGAGTQYF TGCGCCAGCAGCTCCACTAGCGGGGGGGCTGGTACGCAGTATTTT
many TRBJ1-1 . TRBV27 CASSHLAGTEAFF TGTGCCAGCAGCCACCTCGCGGGGACTGAAGCTTTCTTT
many TRBJ2-7 . TRBV12-3/TRBV12-4 CASRITREQYF TGTGCCAGCAGGATTACTCGCGAGCAGTACTTC
. TRBJ1-2 . TRBV7-2 CANSLNGNYGYTF TGTGCCAACAGCTTGAATGGAAACTATGGCTACACCTTC
many TRBJ2-5 . TRBV24-1 CATSDSRRSQETQYF TGTGCCACCAGTGACTCACGACGGTCTCAAGAGACCCAGTACTTC
many TRBJ2-5 . TRBV5-5 CASSSLGWRPQETQYF TGTGCCAGCAGCTCCTTGGGTTGGCGGCCCCAAGAGACCCAGTACTTC
many TRBJ2-4 TRBD1 TRBV6-7 CASPRDRERGAKNIQYF TGTGCCAGTCCCCGGGACAGAGAAAGAGGGGCCAAAAACATTCAGTACTTC
few TRBJ2-3 TRBD1 TRBV5-1 CASSKGQGSSTDTQYF TGCGCCAGCAGCAAGGGACAGGGTTCTAGCACAGATACGCAGTATTTT
. TRBJ2-7 . TRBV20-1 CSALKGGHFYEQYF TGCAGTGCACTCAAAGGGGGACACTTCTACGAGCAGTACTTC
. TRBJ1-4 . TRBV12-3/TRBV12-4 CASSWSGEWSEKLFF TGTGCCAGCAGTTGGTCGGGGGAGTGGAGTGAAAAACTGTTTTTT
. TRBJ2-5 TRBD2 TRBV10-2 CASRSSGGARETQYF TGCGCCAGCAGATCTAGCGGGGGGGCTAGAGAGACCCAGTACTTC
many TRBJ2-1 . TRBV5-1 CASSFGREQFF TGCGCCAGCAGCTTCGGGAGAGAGCAGTTCTTC
many TRBJ1-2 . TRBV27 CASSFSEVGFNGYTF TGTGCCAGCAGTTTCAGTGAAGTGGGGTTTAATGGCTACACCTTC
many TRBJ2-7 . TRBV4-3 CASSQDWLGGYEQYF TGCGCCAGCAGCCAAGATTGGCTAGGTGGCTACGAGCAGTACTTC
many TRBJ2-1 . TRBV10-1 CASSAQVSYNEQFF TGCGCCAGCAGTGCACAGGTCTCCTACAATGAGCAGTTCTTC
many TRBJ1-6 TRBD1 TRBV6-6 CASSKGQGATNSPLHF TGTGCCAGCAGTAAGGGACAGGGGGCTACGAATTCACCCCTCCACTTT
many TRBJ1-1 TRBD1 TRBV6-5 CASRVGTGTGAFF TGTGCCAGCAGAGTCGGGACAGGGACCGGCGCTTTCTTT
many TRBJ2-5 TRBD2 TRBV5-5 CASSLTIAGGTETQYF TGTGCCAGCAGCTTGACCATAGCGGGGGGGACAGAGACCCAGTACTTC
many TRBJ2-7 TRBD1 TRBV5-1 CASSLQGAGSYEQYF TGCGCCAGCAGCTTACAGGGGGCCGGCTCCTACGAGCAGTACTTC
many TRBJ2-1 . TRBV4-1 CASSQVSGTPNEQFF TGCGCCAGCAGCCAAGTATCCGGGACGCCTAATGAGCAGTTCTTC
many TRBJ2-3 TRBD2 TRBV7-8 CASVPLAGGGDTQYF TGTGCCAGCGTACCACTAGCGGGGGGTGGAGATACGCAGTATTTT
many TRBJ2-4 . TRBV7-9 CASSPTQGSGAKNIQYF TGTGCCAGCAGCCCGACGCAGGGGAGTGGAGCCAAAAACATTCAGTACTTC
many TRBJ1-1 . TRBV12-3/TRBV12-4 CASRVTWATEAFF TGTGCCAGCAGGGTCACATGGGCCACTGAAGCTTTCTTT
many TRBJ1-5 TRBD1 TRBV5-1 CASSLASGGGQPQHF TGCGCCAGCAGCTTGGCCTCAGGGGGCGGTCAGCCCCAGCATTTT
. TRBJ2-3 . TRBV10-3 CAISAPRILGSTDTQYF TGTGCCATCAGTGCCCCTAGGATCTTAGGGAGCACAGATACGCAGTATTTT
many TRBJ2-1 . TRBV5-1 CASSLALTGSSYNEQFF TGCGCCAGCAGCTTGGCCCTTACAGGGAGCTCCTACAATGAGCAGTTCTTC
many TRBJ2-1 TRBD2 TRBV10-3 CAISHTRNSGGDNEQFF TGTGCCATCAGCCACACTCGAAATAGCGGGGGGGACAATGAGCAGTTCTTC
many TRBJ2-1 TRBD1 TRBV7-2 CAIAQGYNEQFF TGTGCCATCGCACAGGGGTACAATGAGCAGTTCTTC
many TRBJ1-1 . TRBV4-1 CASSQWVLGTEAFF TGCGCCAGCAGCCAATGGGTTTTGGGCACTGAAGCTTTCTTT
many TRBJ1-5 . TRBV12-3/TRBV12-4 CASSGQIFSNQPQHF TGTGCCAGCAGTGGACAGATTTTTAGCAATCAGCCCCAGCATTTT
. TRBJ1-6 . TRBV6-5 CASSTDSGSPLHF TGTGCCAGCAGCACGGACAGCGGTTCACCCCTCCACTTT
many TRBJ2-1 . TRBV7-2 CASSRGIYYNEQFF TGTGCCAGCAGCAGAGGGATATACTACAATGAGCAGTTCTTC
many TRBJ2-3 . TRBV7-2 CASRPPLDTQYF TGTGCCAGCAGACCCCCACTGGATACGCAGTATTTT
many TRBJ2-7 . TRBV12-3/TRBV12-4 CASRIRGNEQYF TGTGCCAGCAGAATCAGGGGCAACGAGCAGTACTTC
many TRBJ2-1 . TRBV5-6 CASSLQFGEQFF TGTGCCAGCAGCCTGCAATTTGGTGAGCAGTTCTTC
many TRBJ2-2 TRBD1 TRBV7-9 CASSLLRTGGRTGELFF TGTGCCAGCAGCTTACTTCGGACAGGGGGCAGAACCGGGGAGCTGTTTTTT
many TRBJ2-1 TRBD1 TRBV24-1 CATSEDDRGRKFF TGTGCCACCAGTGAGGACGACAGGGGTCGGAAGTTCTTC
many TRBJ2-1 . TRBV9 CASSVGRGNEQFF TGTGCCAGCAGCGTAGGGCGGGGCAATGAGCAGTTCTTC
few TRBJ1-4 TRBD1 TRBV12-3/TRBV12-4 CASSSPGQGRNEKLFF TGTGCCAGCAGTTCCCCGGGACAGGGACGGAATGAAAAACTGTTTTTT
many TRBJ2-1 TRBD2 TRBV18 CASSQQLAGDGNEQFF TGTGCCAGCTCACAACAACTAGCGGGGGATGGCAATGAGCAGTTCTTC
. TRBJ2-7 . TRBV20-1 CSARGGALGDEQYF TGCAGTGCTAGAGGCGGCGCATTAGGGGACGAGCAGTACTTC
many TRBJ1-1 . TRBV5-1 CASSLDYDTEAFF TGCGCCAGCAGCTTGGATTATGACACTGAAGCTTTCTTT
many TRBJ1-2 TRBD1 TRBV7-8 CASSSPTGRYGYTF TGTGCCAGCAGCTCACCGACAGGGCGTTATGGCTACACCTTC
many TRBJ2-5 TRBD2 TRBV7-9 CASSLLGGETQYF TGTGCCAGCAGCTTGCTCGGGGGGGAGACCCAGTACTTC
many TRBJ2-7 TRBD2 TRBV7-2 CASSAEGFPAGAYEQYF TGTGCCAGCAGCGCAGAGGGGTTTCCAGCGGGGGCCTACGAGCAGTACTTC
many TRBJ2-1 TRBD2 TRBV7-2 CASSSSGTSGGYITYNEQFF TGTGCCAGCAGCTCCTCGGGGACTAGCGGGGGGTATATTACCTACAATGAGCAGTTCTTC
many TRBJ2-5 TRBD2 TRBV5-1 CASSLGLAEKETQYF TGCGCCAGCAGCCTAGGACTAGCGGAGAAAGAGACCCAGTACTTC
many TRBJ2-6 . TRBV15 CATSISSGANVLTF TGTGCCACCAGCATCTCCTCTGGGGCCAACGTCCTGACTTTC
few TRBJ1-6 . TRBV7-2 CASSSLGPSSYNSPLNF TGTGCCAGCAGCTCCCTCGGGCCGAGCTCCTATAATTCACCCCTCAACTTT
many TRBJ1-4 TRBD1 TRBV12-3/TRBV12-4 CASSQRQGAYNEKLFF TGTGCCAGCAGTCAGCGTCAGGGGGCTTATAATGAAAAACTGTTTTTT
many TRBJ2-3 TRBD2 TRBV20-1 CSATSGGPTDTQYF TGCAGTGCAACTAGCGGGGGGCCCACAGATACGCAGTATTTT
many TRBJ1-2 . TRBV15 CATSREGIYGYTF TGTGCCACCAGCAGAGAGGGTATCTATGGCTACACCTTC
many TRBJ1-6 . TRBV20-1 CSATMGSPRGPLNF TGCAGTGCCACGATGGGCTCACCGAGGGGACCCCTCAACTTT
many TRBJ2-2 . TRBV7-8 CASQRNTGELFF TGTGCCAGTCAACGGAACACCGGGGAGCTGTTTTTT
few TRBJ2-1 TRBD1 TRBV20-1 CSAQGSSYNEQFF TGCAGTGCACAGGGGAGCTCCTACAATGAGCAGTTCTTC